Listed below are T cell receptor beta chains from one sample, sequenced in a study of early T cells in non-severe SARS-CoV-2 infection. TCRdb reprocessed the 5' RACE reads via MiXCR and lists one record per CDR3 protein. The sample has tens of thousands of distinct CDR3 sequences, 7.9% seen once. The sample was whole blood, taken at baseline. The receptors were sampled from an adult who was a healthcare worker with PCR-confirmed SARS-CoV-2 infection or an uninfected control (not recorded which). The conserved cysteine and the conserved F or W are not part of the CDR3 here. The listing skips clone size in some rows; elsewhere it reads once, few, many or a size class.

TRBJ2-7 few TRBV5-1 12 ASTSGAGSYEQY
TRBJ2-1 many TRBV5-6 10 ASSPYNNEQF
TRBJ2-3 many TRBV6-2/TRBV6-3 16 ASSSPEGSGHTTDTQY
TRBJ2-3 few TRBV4-1 14 ASSHAPGVGPDTQY
TRBJ1-3 few TRBV20-1 11 SARDRPGNTIY
TRBJ2-7 many TRBV12-5 12 ASDSGQYPLEQY
TRBJ1-4 few TRBV10-2 12 ASRDRGPNEKLF
TRBJ1-2 many TRBV4-2 13 ASSQDGGLVYGYT
TRBJ1-2 . TRBV28 14 ASSFTPGQGGYGYT
TRBJ1-1 many TRBV4-1 18 ASSQPIWTGTQIANTEAF
TRBJ1-4 many TRBV12-3/TRBV12-4 11 ASSLGGEEKLF
TRBJ2-7 many TRBV28 12 ASSSLQAPYEQY
TRBJ2-1 . TRBV3-1 16 ASSRPPGLAGGGNEQF
TRBJ2-3 . TRBV2 12 ASSGTGLPDTQY
TRBJ2-7 . TRBV29-1 10 SVAGTDYEQY
TRBJ1-5 . TRBV6-6 13 ASSNGQGAEQPQH
TRBJ2-6 many TRBV5-1 13 ASSLGDAGANVLT
TRBJ2-7 few TRBV28 13 ASSLGGGEPYEQY
TRBJ2-3 few TRBV29-1 10 SVEADTDTQY
TRBJ2-5 . TRBV5-6 11 ASSLRTGETQY
TRBJ1-1 . TRBV5-1 14 ASSLHPGLANTEAF
TRBJ2-7 few TRBV29-1 10 SALAPSSEQY
TRBJ2-1 many TRBV12-3/TRBV12-4 12 ASSLGGSYNEQF
TRBJ2-5 many TRBV7-2 13 ASSGTGSGRETQY
TRBJ2-7 few TRBV7-9 13 ASSPDRVHVYEQY
TRBJ2-5 few TRBV4-1 11 ASSPVTQETQY
TRBJ1-1 few TRBV20-1 13 SARPRTGANTEAF
TRBJ2-1 . TRBV10-3 14 AISEQTLSSYNEQF
TRBJ2-7 many TRBV4-2 14 ASSQDIGTSSYEQY
TRBJ2-7 . TRBV7-9 12 ASSGGAGQYEQY
TRBJ1-4 . TRBV20-1 12 SARVGAGNEKLF
TRBJ2-7 . TRBV12-3/TRBV12-4 10 ASSPSPGTQY
TRBJ2-1 many TRBV14 13 ASSQGVSSYNEQF
TRBJ2-7 many TRBV12-3/TRBV12-4 11 ASSSGSRYEQY
TRBJ2-5 many TRBV11-2 13 ASGWDDRSKETQY
TRBJ1-2 few TRBV3-1 16 ASSQESPDSPQSYGYT
TRBJ1-2 many TRBV7-9 11 ASSLEQLYGYT
TRBJ1-2 many TRBV5-1 13 ASSPSPLVQHGYT
TRBJ2-2 many TRBV15 14 ATSPMDREGIGELF
TRBJ2-1 . TRBV28 15 ASSSLRTSGGYNEQF
TRBJ2-1 . TRBV9 13 ASSVGGNSYNEQF
TRBJ2-2 many TRBV15 13 ATSRGQENTGELF
TRBJ1-4 many TRBV11-2 13 ASSNPGAANEKLF
TRBJ2-7 many TRBV7-2 10 ASSLSGGEQY
TRBJ1-3 many TRBV7-2 14 ASSPATTGAGNTIY